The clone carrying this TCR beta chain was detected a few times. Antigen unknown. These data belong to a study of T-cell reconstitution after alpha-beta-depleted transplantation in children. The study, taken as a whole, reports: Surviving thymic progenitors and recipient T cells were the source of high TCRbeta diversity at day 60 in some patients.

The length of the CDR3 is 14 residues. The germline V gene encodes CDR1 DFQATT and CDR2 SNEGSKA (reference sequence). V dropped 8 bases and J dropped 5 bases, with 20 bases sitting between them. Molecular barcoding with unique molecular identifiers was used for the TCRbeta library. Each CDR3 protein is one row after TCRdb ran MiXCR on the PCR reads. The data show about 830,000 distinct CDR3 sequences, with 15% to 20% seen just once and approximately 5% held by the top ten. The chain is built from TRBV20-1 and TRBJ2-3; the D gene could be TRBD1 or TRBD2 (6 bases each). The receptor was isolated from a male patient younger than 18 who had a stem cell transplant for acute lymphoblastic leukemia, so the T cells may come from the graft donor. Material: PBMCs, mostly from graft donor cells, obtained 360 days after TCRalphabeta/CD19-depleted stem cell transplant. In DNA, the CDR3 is TGCAGTCCTTATAAAAAGGGGGGAGGAGATACGCAGTATTTT. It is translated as CSPYKKGGGDTQYF.